The 25 T cell receptor beta chains listed next were all sequenced from one sample in a study of T cell repertoires in cytomegalovirus infection. TCRdb independently ran MiXCR on the reads; one entry per CDR3 protein. The sample lists roughly 640,000 distinct CDR3 sequences, roughly 24% occurring once. Sequencing input: CD8+ T cells from PBMCs. Receptors were obtained from a human donor in good health (CMV status not recorded). Some clones in this sample may be carry-over from other donors' samples.

V and J are TRBV2 and TRBJ2-3; TRBD1 matches 10 bases. J lost 2 bases, V lost 5 bases, and 7 bases had no gene match. Per germline, CDR1 SNHLY and CDR2 FYNNEI. CDR3 length: 16 amino acids. The CDR3 region has the DNA TGTGCCAGCAGTCTCTGGACAGGGGGATACACAGATACGCAGTATTTT. Translated: CASSLWTGGYTDTQYF.

Remarks on this clonotype: This could be a read error, since a much larger clone is one nucleotide away. The rearrangement joins TRBV28 to TRBJ1-2; D gene unclear. The CDR3 consists of 13 residues. Deletions cut 5 bases from V and 5 bases from J, with 12 bases between. Germline CDR1 is MDHEN and CDR2 is SYDVKM. In DNA form, the CDR3 reads TGTGCCAGCAGTCTTCTAAGAGAGTATGGCTACACCTTC. Translating gives CASSLLREYGYTF.

J is TRBJ2-3 and V is TRBV2; TRBD1 matches at 7 bases. CDR3 length: 14 residues. Germline V gene sequence: CDR1 SNHLY, CDR2 FYNNEI. The V and J ends lost 3 bases and 1 base, in that order; junction bases with no gene match: 1. CDR3 protein: CASSDQGGTDTQYF. The CDR3 DNA reads as TGTGCCAGCAGTGATCAGGGGGGCACAGATACGCAGTATTTT.

In its sample, this clonotype was seen a few times. This rearrangement joins TRBV7-9 to TRBJ2-7; possible D gene TRBD1, 5 bases. The CDR3 has 18 residues. Germline CDR1 SEHNR, CDR2 FQNEAQ (reference sequence). Trimming stripped 1 base from V and 0 bases from J, with 19 bases between. DNA for the CDR3: TGTGCCAGCAGCTTAGTTGCCAGGGCAATGAAGTTCTCCTACGAGCAGTACTTC. Amino acid sequence: CASSLVARAMKFSYEQYF.

This clonotype was detected only a few times. The chain joins TRBV29-1 to TRBJ1-2, with 9 positions matching TRBD1. V lost 6 bases and J lost 11; bases outside the gene matches: 10. Per the germline V gene, CDR1 is SQVTM and CDR2 is ANQGSEA. This CDR3 is built from 12 residues. The CDR3 loop is CSVGQGGGPYTF. In DNA, the CDR3 is TGCAGCGTGGGACAGGGTGGCGGCCCTTACACCTTC.

This clonotype was seen ten or more times. The J gene is TRBJ1-2, the V gene TRBV7-2; no definite D call. The CDR3 is 12 amino acids. The germline V gene has CDR1 SGHTA and CDR2 FQGNSA. Trimming pared 3 bases from V and 4 bases from J, leaving 6 bases between. CDR3 residues: CASSFDPYGYTF. The CDR3, as DNA: TGTGCCAGCAGCTTTGACCCCTATGGCTACACCTTC. The variable domain in full, with the rest retrieved from reference TRBV7-2 and TRBJ1-2, is GAGVSQSPSNKVTEKGKDVELRCDPISGHTALYWYRQSLGQGLEFLIYFQGNSAPDKSGLPSDRFSAERTGGSVSTLTIQRTQQEDSAVYLCASSFDPYGYTFGSGTRLTVV.

The V call is TRBV2, the J call TRBJ2-7, with D maybe TRBD2 (6 bases). This CDR3 has 12 amino acids. Germline V lookup: CDR1 SNHLY, CDR2 FYNNEI. V was cut by 8 bases and J by 9 bases, with 17 bases left in between. CDR3 nucleotides: TGTGCCAGCGAAGGGAGGTCCGCGGCGCAGTACTTC. Its protein is CASEGRSAAQYF.

Comment on this clonotype: A clone one base away is much larger, so this may be a read error. V and J are TRBV7-9 and TRBJ1-1; 7 positions agree with TRBD1. The CDR3 has 14 amino acids. The V segment lost 7 bases and the J segment 3 bases; nucleotides outside the gene matches: 8. The germline V gene encodes CDR1 SEHNR and CDR2 FQNEAQ (reference sequence). Written as DNA, the CDR3 is TGTGCCAGCATGTCCGACAGGGTCGACACTGAAGCTTTCTTT. Translating it yields CASMSDRVDTEAFF.

Notes on this clonotype: A much more abundant neighbour one base away suggests this may be a read error. This chain uses TRBV7-2 with TRBJ2-7, with TRBD1 matching over 12 bases. Per germline, CDR1 SGHTA and CDR2 FQGNSA. The CDR3 consists of 16 residues. CDR3 coding DNA: TGTGCCAGCAGCTCGGAACCGGGACAGGGGGCCTACGAGCTGTACGTC. Protein: CASSSEPGQGAYELYV.

The sample holds many counts of this clonotype. The chain recombines TRBV7-6 with TRBJ2-5; D perhaps matches TRBD1 (6 bases). V was cut by 3 bases and J by 1 base, with 15 bases left in between. CDR3 length: 16 amino acids. Germline CDR1 is SGHVS and CDR2 is FNYEAQ. The CDR3 DNA reads TGTGCCAGCAGCTTCCGGACAGCGAGGGGCCAAGAGACCCAGTACTTC. It yields the protein CASSFRTARGQETQYF.

This clonotype was detected a few times. The rearrangement uses TRBV7-9 and TRBJ1-3; no definite D call. Per germline, CDR1 SEHNR and CDR2 FQNEAQ (reference sequence). The CDR3 totals 12 residues. V lost 11 bases and J 0 bases, leaving 8 bases between the germline ends. The CDR3 loop reads CAQGDSGNTIYF. The CDR3, as DNA: TGTGCCCAAGGAGACTCTGGAAACACCATATATTTT.

This clonotype has only one observation. V gene TRBV7-9 combines with J gene TRBJ2-1; possible D gene TRBD1, 5 bases. CDR1 is SEHNR, CDR2 FQNEAQ, per germline (reference sequence). The CDR3 spans 15 residues. Deletions cut 5 bases from V and 3 bases from J, with 14 bases between. The CDR3: CASSVRQGIYNEQFF. CDR3 nucleotide sequence: TGTGCCAGCAGCGTTCGGCAGGGAATCTACAATGAGCAGTTCTTC.

The V and J genes are TRBV6-6 and TRBJ2-5; 7 positions match TRBD1. The junction had 3 bases not matched to a gene; V was cut back by 1 base and J by 4 bases. Germline V CDR1 and CDR2: MNHNY, SVGAGI (reference sequence). CDR3 length: 14 amino acids. DNA for the CDR3: TGTGCCAGCAGTTACTATAGGACAGGAGAGACCCAGTACTTC. Residues: CASSYYRTGETQYF.

This clonotype was detected only a few times. The gene calls are TRBV7-9 and TRBJ1-2, with TRBD1 matching 7 bases. The CDR3 loop spans 14 amino acids. CDR1 is SEHNR and CDR2 is FQNEAQ in the germline V gene (reference sequence). V dropped 5 bases and J dropped 4; count of bases not matched to a gene: 7. CDR3 sequence reads: CASSTGQILYGYTF. The CDR3 region has the DNA TGTGCCAGCAGCACGGGACAGATCCTCTATGGCTACACCTTC.

This clonotype was counted between two and nine times. The V gene is TRBV6-5, the J gene TRBJ2-2; D remains ambiguous. Germline V gives CDR1 MNHEY, CDR2 SVGAGI. V was pared by 2 bases and J by 4 bases, with 11 bases between. CDR3 length: 15 residues. This CDR3 is CASSYTSSSTGELFF. DNA for the CDR3: TGTGCCAGCAGTTACACGTCCTCGTCCACCGGGGAGCTGTTTTTT.

The V gene is TRBV2, the J gene TRBJ2-7; D gene ambiguous. Trimming stripped 7 bases from V and 2 bases from J, with 6 bases between. The CDR3 is 11 residues long. Germline V gene data show CDR1 as SNHLY and CDR2 as FYNNEI. The CDR3 DNA reads as TGTGCCAGCAACCGAGCCTACGAGCAGTACTTC. It yields the protein CASNRAYEQYF.

This clonotype turned up a few times. The chain is built from TRBV7-9 and TRBJ2-1; the D is unclear. CDR1 SEHNR and CDR2 FQNEAQ come from the germline V gene (reference sequence). Deletions cut 4 bases from V and 8 bases from J, with 12 bases between. The CDR3 runs to 13 residues. This chain's CDR3 is CASSYWRDYEQFF. The CDR3 nucleotides read TGTGCCAGCAGCTACTGGAGAGATTATGAGCAGTTCTTC. Supplemented by reference TRBV7-9 and TRBJ2-1, the full variable domain reads DTGVSQNPRHKITKRGQNVTFRCDPISEHNRLYWYRQTLGQGPEFLTYFQNEAQLEKSRLLSDRFSAERPKGSFSTLEIQRTEQGDSAMYLCASSYWRDYEQFFGPGTRLTVL.

As concerns this clonotype: This may be a read error: a much more frequent sequence differs by one nucleotide. The chain has TRBV7-9 and TRBJ2-3; tentatively, D is TRBD1 (6 bases). V lost 7 bases to trimming and J lost 5 bases, with 13 bases between them. Germline V gene sequence: CDR1 SEHNR, CDR2 FQNEAQ (reference sequence). The CDR3 is 13 amino acids. CDR3 bases: TGTGCCAGCAACCCTTCAGGGGAAGATACGCAGTATTTT. Protein sequence: CASNPSGEDTQYF.

As for this clonotype: An end of the junction differs from the germline gene, which may be a read error. V gene TRBV7-8 combines with J gene TRBJ2-3; D is unresolved. There are 16 residues in the CDR3. Looked up from germline, CDR1 is SGHVS and CDR2 is FQNEAQ. CDR3 protein: CANSLEGPLSTDTQYF. The DNA for the CDR3 is TGTGCCAACAGCTTAGAAGGTCCTCTAAGCACAGATACGCAGTATTTT.

The chain couples TRBV11-2 to TRBJ2-3; D is perhaps TRBD1 or TRBD2 (5 bases each). Between the trimmed V and J ends, which lost 1 base and 0 bases, there was a span of 17 bases. CDR3 length: 18 residues. CDR1 and CDR2 from the germline V gene are SGHAT and FQNNGV. CDR3 bases: TGTGCCAGCAGCTTAGGGGGGACGGACCAAGCTAGCACAGATACGCAGTATTTT. Translated, it gives CASSLGGTDQASTDTQYF.

This clonotype was counted ten times or more. The chain carries TRBV7-6 and TRBJ1-1, with a possible D match to TRBD1 (6 bases). Germline-derived CDR1 and CDR2 are SGHVS and FNYEAQ. The CDR3 totals 13 residues. Trimming pared 6 bases from V and 7 bases from J, leaving 15 bases between. CDR3 residues: CASRGQQGSEAFF. The CDR3 coding sequence is TGTGCCAGCAGGGGGCAACAGGGCAGTGAAGCTTTCTTT.

The V and J genes are TRBV6-2 or TRBV6-3 and TRBJ2-1; D possibly corresponds to TRBD2 (6 bases). The CDR3 spans 15 residues. V lost 10 bases and J lost 2, with 18 bases in between. Germline V gene sequence: CDR1 MNHEY, CDR2 SVGEGT. Here the CDR3 reads CATRLALSPYNEQFF. In DNA form, the CDR3 reads TGTGCCACGCGGCTAGCGTTATCTCCCTACAATGAGCAGTTCTTC.

This clonotype was counted between two and nine times. V gene TRBV2 combines with J gene TRBJ1-5; possibly TRBD1 for D (6 bases). The V gene's germline CDR1 is SNHLY and CDR2 FYNNEI. V was shortened by 7 bases and J by 2 bases, with 12 bases between the two germline ends. This CDR3 contains 14 residues. This chain's CDR3 is CASMGRGGNQPQHF. The DNA for the CDR3 is TGTGCCAGCATGGGCAGGGGAGGCAATCAGCCCCAGCATTTT.

This clonotype has only a few counts. A much larger clone differs by one base, so this may be a read error. J is TRBJ2-3 and V is TRBV7-9, with 7 nucleotides matching TRBD2. CDR1 is SEHNR, CDR2 FQNEAQ, per germline (reference sequence). The ends lost 5 bases at V and 1 base at J; junction bases unmatched: 9. The CDR3 is 16 amino acids. The CDR3 nucleotides are TGTGCCAGCAGCCCCGGACTAGTGGGGGGCACAGATACGCAGTATTTT. Its protein is CASSPGLVGGTDTQYF.

In this sample, this clonotype turned up a few times. The rearrangement joins TRBV6-2 or TRBV6-3 to TRBJ2-2, with a possible D match to TRBD1 (5 bases). Germline V gene sequence: CDR1 MNHEY, CDR2 SVGEGT. Trimming took 6 bases from V and 4 from J, leaving 9 bases between them. The CDR3 sequence is 13 residues long. CDR3 nucleotides: TGTGCCAGCAGGGGGCCGGTCACCGGGGAGCTGTTTTTT. It yields the protein CASRGPVTGELFF.